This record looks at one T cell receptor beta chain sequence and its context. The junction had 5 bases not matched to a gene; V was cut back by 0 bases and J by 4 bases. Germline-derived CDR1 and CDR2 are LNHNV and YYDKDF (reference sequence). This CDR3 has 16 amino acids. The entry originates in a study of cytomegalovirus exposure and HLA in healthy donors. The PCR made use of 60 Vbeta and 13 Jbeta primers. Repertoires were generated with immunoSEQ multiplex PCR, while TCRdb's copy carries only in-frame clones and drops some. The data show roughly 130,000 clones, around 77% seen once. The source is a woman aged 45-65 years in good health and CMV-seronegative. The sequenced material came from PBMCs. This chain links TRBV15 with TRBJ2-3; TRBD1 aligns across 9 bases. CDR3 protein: CATSRDGGQGSDTQYF. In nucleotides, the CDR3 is TGTGCCACCAGCAGAGATGGGGGACAGGGATCAGATACGCAGTATTTT.